Sequencing of this TCR beta chain was carried out in a study of shared clonotypes between healthy human individuals. Overall study: For every donor, three CD4 naive, three CD4 memory, two CD8 naive and one CD8 memory plates were used.

Data came from immunoSEQ multiplex PCR; TCRdb stores just in-frame clones and leaves some out. The sample includes some 2,000,000 clones, approximately 95% of them seen just once. Study-wide results and limits: Among non-shared clonotypes, generation probabilities were lower than among those shared by all four donors.

V shed 2 bases and J shed 0 bases, with 13 bases lying between them. The CDR3 is made up of 15 amino acids. CDR1 is GTSNPN, CDR2 SVGIG, per germline (reference sequence). Regarding this clone: Its specificity is not known.

V gene TRBV30 combines with J gene TRBJ2-5; D is possibly TRBD1 or TRBD2 (6 bases each). The material sequenced was naive CD4+ T cells sorted from blood. Subset: CD45RA+ positively selected. The TCR comes from a young man in good health. The CDR3 here is CAWSQGGGYQETQYF. Here the CDR3 DNA reads TGTGCCTGGAGTCAAGGAGGGGGGTACCAAGAGACCCAGTACTTC.